This TCR beta chain was observed in a study of T cells of healthy individuals (dated by TCRdb to the late 2010s). Between the V and J ends, shortened by 6 bases and 3 bases respectively, the junction contains 5 bases. Reading the germline V gene gives CDR1 SQVTM and CDR2 ANQGSEA. The CDR3, cysteine through phenylalanine, is 11 amino acids long. Only the CDR3 region is kept as DNA, spanning 33 bases read in frame from base 1. The table lists this clonotype with a few counts. Its recognized antigen is unknown. Nothing much larger sits one base from this clone, and base qualities are not available. Library construction relied on 5' RACE. Data came from an Illumina MiSeq. TCRdb cleaned the public reads at Q25 with fastp, built clones with MiXCR and kept in-frame beta chains. Every CDR3 protein is listed once, alongside the most common genes and DNA of its rows. Here the sample has 40,000 to 65,000 distinct CDR3 sequences; roughly 14% occur a single time. 15% to 20% of the sample lies in the top ten.

Recombination joined TRBV29-1 with TRBJ2-2; the D assignment is uncertain and may be TRBD1 or TRBD2, with 5 bases supporting each. The receptor was isolated from a human donor in good health. For the CDR3, the sequence is CSVGDTGELFF. The DNA sequence reads TGCAGCGTGGGGGACACCGGGGAGCTGTTTTTT.